The rows below give T cell receptor beta chains drawn from one sample of a study of T cells after yellow fever vaccination. TCRdb called the 5' RACE reads again in MiXCR, with one record for every CDR3 protein. The data contain a few hundred thousand distinct CDR3 sequences, 6% to 7.5% of them singletons. The starting material was CD4+ T cells sorted from PBMCs, obtained 15 days after the yellow fever booster vaccination. The source is a man aged 30-40 years who received the YFV17D yellow fever vaccine. Both conserved end residues are part of each CDR3. A D gene is named only where the DNA matches it firmly. The listing skips clone size in some rows; elsewhere it reads once, few, many or a size class.

j_call: TRBJ1-5
v_call: TRBV18
d_call: .
clone_size: .
cdr3_aa: CASSPSDSHSNQPQHF
cdr3_nt: TGTGCCAGCTCACCATCTGACAGCCATAGCAATCAGCCCCAGCATTTT

j_call: TRBJ1-2
v_call: TRBV4-3
d_call: .
clone_size: few
cdr3_aa: CASSQAELNYGYTF
cdr3_nt: TGCGCCAGCAGCCAAGCCGAGCTTAACTATGGCTACACCTTC

j_call: TRBJ2-7
v_call: TRBV5-1
d_call: TRBD2
clone_size: .
cdr3_aa: CASSLILAGLYEQYF
cdr3_nt: TGCGCCAGCAGCTTGATCCTAGCGGGACTCTACGAGCAGTACTTC

j_call: TRBJ2-2
v_call: TRBV18
d_call: .
clone_size: many
cdr3_aa: CASSPPAGNTGELFF
cdr3_nt: TGTGCCAGCTCACCACCGGCAGGAAACACCGGGGAGCTGTTTTTT

j_call: TRBJ2-1
v_call: TRBV21-1
d_call: .
clone_size: many
cdr3_aa: CACSPDEQFF
cdr3_nt: TGTGCCTGCAGCCCGGATGAGCAGTTCTTC

j_call: TRBJ2-1
v_call: TRBV3-1
d_call: .
clone_size: .
cdr3_aa: CATSQVLGTTYPGEQFF
cdr3_nt: TGTGCCACCAGCCAAGTGCTCGGGACAACGTACCCGGGTGAGCAGTTCTTC

j_call: TRBJ2-3
v_call: TRBV20-1
d_call: .
clone_size: few
cdr3_aa: CSAEYRGDTQYF
cdr3_nt: TGCAGTGCTGAATACCGGGGAGATACGCAGTATTTT

j_call: TRBJ1-1
v_call: TRBV12-3/TRBV12-4
d_call: .
clone_size: few
cdr3_aa: CASSLGGGLYEAFF
cdr3_nt: TGTGCCAGCAGTTTAGGGGGGGGACTTTATGAAGCTTTCTTT

j_call: TRBJ2-1
v_call: TRBV30
d_call: .
clone_size: .
cdr3_aa: CAWRGDHYNEQFF
cdr3_nt: TGTGCCTGGAGGGGGGACCATTACAATGAGCAGTTCTTC

j_call: TRBJ2-5
v_call: TRBV20-1
d_call: .
clone_size: .
cdr3_aa: CSARDGETQYF
cdr3_nt: TGCAGTGCTAGAGATGGGGAGACCCAGTACTTC

j_call: TRBJ1-4
v_call: TRBV29-1
d_call: .
clone_size: many
cdr3_aa: CSVQREGRNEKLFF
cdr3_nt: TGCAGCGTACAAAGGGAGGGAAGGAATGAAAAACTGTTTTTT

j_call: TRBJ1-1
v_call: TRBV12-3/TRBV12-4
d_call: .
clone_size: few
cdr3_aa: CASRRTGVNTEAFF
cdr3_nt: TGTGCCAGCAGACGAACCGGGGTGAACACTGAAGCTTTCTTT

j_call: TRBJ1-1
v_call: TRBV5-6
d_call: TRBD1
clone_size: .
cdr3_aa: CASRLTGVPSAFF
cdr3_nt: TGTGCCAGCAGATTAACAGGGGTCCCTTCCGCTTTCTTT

j_call: TRBJ1-1
v_call: TRBV5-1
d_call: .
clone_size: few
cdr3_aa: CASSLGKGNTEAFF
cdr3_nt: TGCGCCAGCAGCTTAGGGAAGGGGAACACTGAAGCTTTCTTT

j_call: TRBJ2-5
v_call: TRBV20-1
d_call: TRBD1
clone_size: few
cdr3_aa: CSAPTGGETQYF
cdr3_nt: TGCAGTGCACCGACAGGGGGTGAGACCCAGTACTTC

j_call: TRBJ2-3
v_call: TRBV29-1
d_call: TRBD2
clone_size: few
cdr3_aa: CSVKGLAGPTDTQYF
cdr3_nt: TGCAGCGTAAAGGGACTAGCGGGACCCACAGATACGCAGTATTTT